The 26 T cell receptor beta chains presented below share a single source sample, sequenced in a study of cytomegalovirus exposure and HLA in healthy donors. The PCR had 60 Vbeta and 13 Jbeta primers. Generated by immunoSEQ multiplex PCR, the TCRdb table keeps only in-frame clones and is missing some. The repertoire holds about 130,000 clones, 80% seen once, with about 5.3% in the top ten. Sequences were obtained from PBMCs. The receptors here all came from a young man in good health and CMV-seronegative.

The chain recombines TRBV6-6 with TRBJ2-1; TRBD1 might be the D (5 bases). The length of the CDR3 is 15 residues. Trimming took 2 bases from V and 5 from J, leaving 13 bases between them. Germline V gene data show CDR1 as MNHNY and CDR2 as SVGAGI (reference sequence). The CDR3, as DNA: TGTGCCAGCAGTTACCGGGCCCTAGGGGACAATGAGCAGTTCTTC. This translates into CASSYRALGDNEQFF.

This clone appeared a few times. CDR3 DNA sequence: TGTGCCAGCAGGACAGGGGCCGTCAATTCACCCCTCCACTTT. Translating gives CASRTGAVNSPLHF. This chain joins TRBV27 and TRBJ1-6, with 8 positions matching TRBD1. Germline CDR1 reads MNHEY; CDR2 reads SMNVEV (reference sequence). The J segment lost 7 bases and the V segment lost 6 bases, leaving 5 bases of the junction unmatched. This CDR3 is built from 14 residues.

The chain joins TRBV7-9 to TRBJ1-4; D is ambiguous. The CDR3 runs 14 residues. V was pared by 5 bases and J by 7 bases, with 14 bases between. From germline, CDR1 is SEHNR and CDR2 FQNEAQ (reference sequence). CDR3 protein: CASSHRLTSEKLFF. The CDR3 nucleotides read TGTGCCAGCAGCCACCGCCTTACGAGTGAAAAACTGTTTTTT.

The rearrangement joins TRBV5-4 to TRBJ2-7, with 9 nucleotides matching TRBD1. This CDR3 region has 14 residues. Trimming cost V 4 bases and J 5 bases; bases outside gene matches: 7. CDR1 SGHNT and CDR2 YYREEE come from the germline V gene (reference sequence). In DNA, the CDR3 is TGTGCCAGCAGCGCAGGGACAGGGAGGGACGAGCAGTACTTC. Its protein is CASSAGTGRDEQYF.

The genes are TRBV6-5 and TRBJ1-4; 7 bases map to TRBD1. Germline V CDR1 and CDR2: MNHEY, SVGAGI. After removal of 5 bases from V and 0 bases from J, the junction contained 3 bases not matched to a gene. The CDR3 is made up of 15 amino acids. The CDR3 spells CASSRTGSTNEKLFF. The CDR3 DNA sequence: TGTGCCAGCAGTAGGACAGGTTCAACTAATGAAAAACTGTTTTTT.

The chain couples TRBV7-9 to TRBJ2-1; D is possibly TRBD1 (6 bases). Germline V gives CDR1 SEHNR, CDR2 FQNEAQ (reference sequence). The V end lost 5 bases, the J end lost 8 bases, and 10 bases lay between the germline ends. This CDR3 is 12 amino acids long. CDR3 sequence (DNA): TGTGCCAGCAGCCCACAGGGATATGAGCAGTTCTTC. The encoded protein is CASSPQGYEQFF.

This chain connects TRBV15 to TRBJ2-7, with 10 bases that match TRBD1. This CDR3 region has 15 residues. J lost 2 bases, V lost 5 bases, and 6 bases had no gene match. CDR1 LNHNV and CDR2 YYDKDF come from the germline V gene (reference sequence). The CDR3 spells CATSGGTGATYEQYF. The CDR3 DNA is TGTGCCACCAGCGGCGGGACAGGGGCCACCTACGAGCAGTACTTC.

The CDR3 reads CATSRDRVSYEQYF. CDR3 DNA: TGTGCCACCAGCAGAGACAGGGTTTCCTACGAGCAGTACTTC. The chain employs TRBV15 and TRBJ2-7, with D perhaps TRBD1 (5 bases). The CDR3 has 14 amino acids. CDR1 is LNHNV and CDR2 is YYDKDF in the germline V gene (reference sequence). V was cut by 0 bases and J by 1 base, with 7 bases left in between.

V is TRBV4-1 and J is TRBJ1-3; no definite D call. The V end lost 1 base, the J end lost 0 bases, and 7 bases lay between the germline ends. This CDR3 spans 15 amino acids. CDR1 is MGHRA and CDR2 is YSYEKL in the germline V gene. The CDR3 DNA reads TGCGCCAGCAGCCAAGGACGGAGCTCTGGAAACACCATATATTTT. This translates into CASSQGRSSGNTIYF.

The rearrangement joins TRBV18 to TRBJ1-1, with TRBD1 identical over 8 bases. From germline, CDR1 is KGHSH and CDR2 LQKENI. This CDR3 region has 16 residues. The junction had 8 bases not matched to a gene; V was cut back by 1 base and J by 4 bases. This CDR3 reads CASSPQPPGGPTEAFF. CDR3 nucleotides: TGTGCCAGCTCACCACAGCCGCCAGGGGGCCCCACTGAAGCTTTCTTT.

J is TRBJ2-2 and V is TRBV2; 7 nucleotides align to TRBD1. There are 12 residues in the CDR3. Germline CDR1 reads SNHLY; CDR2 reads FYNNEI. The trim removed 9 bases at V and 6 bases at J, leaving 4 bases unmatched. CDR3 in DNA: TGTGCCAGAAACAGGGGTCCCGGGGAGCTGTTTTTT. It yields the protein CARNRGPGELFF.

The chain couples TRBV29-1 to TRBJ2-5; D perhaps matches TRBD1 (6 bases). The germline gives CDR1 SQVTM, CDR2 ANQGSEA. There are 12 residues in the CDR3. Trimming shortened V by 6 bases and J by 3 bases, and 11 bases separated the two germline ends. This CDR3 is CSVLNREETQYF. The CDR3 DNA follows: TGCAGCGTCCTGAACAGGGAAGAGACCCAGTACTTC.

J is TRBJ1-2 and V is TRBV9; TRBD1 matches 7 bases. The V gene end was trimmed by 5 bases and the J gene end by 7 bases; junction bases not matched to a gene: 8. Per germline, CDR1 SGDLS and CDR2 YYNGEE. The CDR3 consists of 13 residues. In DNA, the CDR3 is TGTGCCAGCAGTTCCGAAGGGGGCCGTGGCTACACCTTC. Residues: CASSSEGGRGYTF. Complete variable domain (other parts from reference TRBV9 and TRBJ1-2): DSGVTQTPKHLITATGQRVTLRCSPRSGDLSVYWYQQSLDQGLQFLIQYYNGEERAKGNILERFSAQQFPDLHSELNLSSLELGDSALYFCASSSEGGRGYTFGSGTRLTVV.

The V gene is TRBV28, the J gene TRBJ2-3; TRBD1 agrees at 7 bases. The germline V gene has CDR1 MDHEN and CDR2 SYDVKM. Unmatched junction bases numbered 12, after V lost 3 bases and J lost 6 bases. This CDR3 is built from 16 residues. The CDR3 protein is CASSFVTGTVVDTQYF. CDR3 DNA sequence: TGTGCCAGCAGTTTCGTAACTGGGACAGTAGTTGATACGCAGTATTTT.

This chain links TRBV7-3 with TRBJ1-2; no firm D call. Germline CDR1 is SGHTA and CDR2 is FQGTGA. This CDR3 contains 13 residues. Trimming cost V 0 bases and J 9 bases, with 11 bases left between them. Here the CDR3 reads CASSLTQGGSYTF. CDR3 coding DNA: TGTGCCAGCAGCTTAACTCAAGGCGGGAGCTACACCTTC.

CDR3 sequence reads: CASSPMQGGDEQFF. The CDR3 DNA is TGCGCCAGCAGCCCCATGCAGGGAGGGGATGAGCAGTTCTTC. The V gene is TRBV5-1, the J gene TRBJ2-1; 7 bases fit TRBD2. This CDR3 spans 14 amino acids. V shed 4 bases and J 8 bases; nucleotides not matched to a gene: 9. Germline values: CDR1 SGHRS, CDR2 YFSETQ. Full variable domain (remainder filled in from reference TRBV5-1 and TRBJ2-1): KAGVTQTPRYLIKTRGQQVTLSCSPISGHRSVSWYQQTPGQGLQFLFEYFSETQRNKGNFPGRFSGRQFSNSRSEMNVSTLELGDSALYLCASSPMQGGDEQFFGPGTRLTVL.

CDR3 in amino acids: CASSLRGEGASPLHF. CDR3 nucleotide sequence: TGTGCCAGCAGTTTACGGGGTGAAGGAGCTTCACCCCTCCACTTT. The chain joins TRBV28 to TRBJ1-6; the D is unclear. Germline V gene lookup returns CDR1 MDHEN and CDR2 SYDVKM. The CDR3 spans 15 residues. Trimming removed 2 bases from V and 9 bases from J, with 14 bases in between. The whole variable domain, remainder taken from reference TRBV28 and TRBJ1-6, is DVKVTQSSRYLVKRTGEKVFLECVQDMDHENMFWYRQDPGLGLRLIYFSYDVKMKEKGDIPEGYSVSREKKERFSLILESASTNQTSMYLCASSLRGEGASPLHFGNGTRLTVT.

CDR3 sequence (DNA): TGTGCTAGTGGTTTGGGTGGACATAACTATGGCTACACCTTC. Its translation is CASGLGGHNYGYTF. The chain is built from TRBV12-5 and TRBJ1-2; a weak D match, TRBD1 (5 bases). Germline CDR1 is LGHNT and CDR2 is FRNRAP. V was clipped by 1 base and J by 1 base, with 7 bases between them. The CDR3 covers 14 residues.

The J gene is TRBJ2-6, the V gene TRBV30, with 11 bases lining up with TRBD1. This CDR3 is built from 16 residues. CDR1 is GTSNPN, CDR2 SVGIG, per germline (reference sequence). V lost 0 bases and J lost 7; bases outside the gene matches: 5. In DNA form, the CDR3 reads TGTGCCTGGAGTGTAGTGGGACAGGGGGTCGCCAACGTCCTGACTTTC. Its translation: CAWSVVGQGVANVLTF.

The chain links TRBV5-1 to TRBJ1-6, with D perhaps TRBD1 (5 bases). The CDR3 is 17 amino acids. Germline-derived CDR1 and CDR2 are SGHRS and YFSETQ. The V gene lost 4 bases and the J gene lost 0 bases, with 14 bases spanning the gap. Written as DNA, the CDR3 is TGCGCCAGCAGCGGGGGGGAGGCAAGCTCCTATAATTCACCCCTCCACTTT. Translation gives CASSGGEASSYNSPLHF.

The DNA for the CDR3 is TGTGCCAGCAGCCCGAAGAGGACAGGGTTTATTTCGGCTTTCTTT. This translates into CASSPKRTGFISAFF. The chain carries TRBV7-2 and TRBJ1-1; 8 nucleotides match TRBD1. This CDR3 has 15 residues. Looked up from germline, CDR1 is SGHTA and CDR2 is FQGNSA. The ends lost 5 bases at V and 11 bases at J; junction bases unmatched: 16.

The J gene is TRBJ1-1, the V gene TRBV6-5; TRBD1 matches 8 bases. Germline lookup yields CDR1 MNHEY and CDR2 SVGAGI. The V and J ends lost 10 bases and 2 bases, in that order; junction bases with no gene match: 9. The CDR3 runs 14 residues. The CDR3 loop is CATIAQGANTEAFF. In DNA, the CDR3 is TGTGCCACAATCGCTCAGGGGGCTAACACTGAAGCTTTCTTT.

The V call is TRBV2, the J call TRBJ2-5, with D tentatively TRBD1 (6 bases). Trimming shortened V by 5 bases and J by 2 bases, and 12 bases separated the two germline ends. The CDR3 spans 14 residues. Per the germline V gene, CDR1 is SNHLY and CDR2 is FYNNEI. The DNA of the CDR3 is TGTGCCAGCAGTTCCGGGACACAACAAGAGACCCAGTACTTC. It encodes CASSSGTQQETQYF.

The sample holds a few counts of this clone. The rearrangement joins TRBV19 to TRBJ2-6; TRBD1 agrees at 9 bases. This CDR3 is 17 amino acids long. CDR1 and CDR2 (germline): LNHDA, SQIVND (reference sequence). J was trimmed by 0 bases and V by 7 bases; bases with no gene match: 7. The CDR3 here is CASNGGQGSSGANVLTF. The CDR3 coding sequence is TGTGCCAGTAATGGAGGACAGGGGAGCTCTGGGGCCAACGTCCTGACTTTC.

The chain recombines TRBV10-2 with TRBJ2-3, with 13 bases aligning to TRBD2. Trimming cost V 4 bases and J 5 bases; bases outside gene matches: 12. The germline CDR1 and CDR2 sequences are WSHSY and SAAADI. This CDR3 spans 18 amino acids. The CDR3 loop is CASSGEGDGLAGEDTQYF. DNA of the CDR3: TGCGCCAGCAGTGGGGAGGGGGACGGACTAGCGGGGGAAGATACGCAGTATTTT.

This chain uses TRBV9 with TRBJ2-1; tentative D call: TRBD1 (6 bases). The V end was cut by 4 bases, the J end by 3 bases, with 20 bases between. Germline lookup yields CDR1 SGDLS and CDR2 YYNGEE. CDR3 length: 17 residues. CDR3 region: CASSSEGDISVYNEQFF. The DNA for the CDR3 is TGTGCCAGCAGCTCCGAGGGGGATATTAGCGTCTACAATGAGCAGTTCTTC.